The clone carrying this TCR beta chain was observed a handful of times. Its antigen is currently unknown. These data come from a study of T cell repertoires in cytomegalovirus infection. Overall study context: The authors relied on CMV epitopes, both recently identified HLA-C-restricted and well-studied HLA-B-restricted. Public TCR beta signature analysis indicated the presence of both CMV infection and matching HLA type. Whole-study findings and limits: Within the response measured ex vivo, HLA-C-restricted CMV-specific TCR beta clonotypes were dominant. Cumulative public TCR beta family frequency identified CMV carriers with the relevant HLA.

TCRdb independently ran MiXCR on the reads; one entry per CDR3 protein. Here the sample spans some 920,000 distinct CDR3 sequences, 30% to 40% being singletons. Trimming took 2 bases from V and 1 from J, leaving 9 bases between them. CDR1 is SGHVS, CDR2 FNYEAQ, per germline. This CDR3 spans 14 amino acids. Sequenced material: cultured CD8+ T cells from PBMCs, taken from culture after CMV antigen stimulation. This sequence joins TRBV7-6 and TRBJ2-7, with D possibly TRBD1 on 5 matching bases. The source is a human donor in good health (CMV status not recorded). Some clones in this sample may be carry-over from other donors' samples. The CDR3 spells CASSLSGLSYEQYF. CDR3 in DNA: TGTGCCAGCAGCTTATCAGGGTTATCCTACGAGCAGTACTTC.